The 32 T cell receptor beta chains below come from one sample, sequenced in a study of cytomegalovirus exposure and HLA in healthy donors. A multiplex PCR was run with 60 Vbeta primers and 13 Jbeta primers. Clones were sequenced by immunoSEQ multiplex PCR, and TCRdb holds only the in-frame ones, with some missing. The table records 150,000 to 160,000 clones, around 68% of them present only once. The sequenced material came from PBMCs. The receptors here all came from a man aged 30 to 39 in good health and CMV-seronegative.

The genes are TRBV7-3 and TRBJ2-5; 9 nucleotides agree with TRBD2. The trim removed 1 base at V and 0 bases at J, leaving 3 bases unmatched. This CDR3 is 16 amino acids long. Germline-derived CDR1 and CDR2 are SGHTA and FQGTGA. The CDR3 sequence is CASSLMGGGDQETQYF. CDR3 DNA sequence: TGTGCCAGCAGCTTAATGGGCGGGGGGGACCAAGAGACCCAGTACTTC.

This clone has just one count. The chain employs TRBV11-2 and TRBJ1-1; D gene uncertain. V dropped 5 bases and J dropped 0 bases, with 7 bases sitting between them. Germline-derived CDR1 and CDR2 are SGHAT and FQNNGV. The length of the CDR3 is 13 residues. The CDR3 here is CASSLALNTEAFF. The CDR3 nucleotides are TGTGCCAGCAGCCTTGCGCTGAACACTGAAGCTTTCTTT.

This chain uses TRBV5-4 with TRBJ2-7, with D tentatively TRBD1 (6 bases). The germline V and J ends were trimmed by 4 bases and 3 bases, with 17 bases remaining between them. CDR1 is SGHNT and CDR2 is YYREEE in the germline V gene (reference sequence). CDR3 length: 15 residues. CDR3 nucleotides: TGTGCCAGCAGCCGGCTCTGGACAGCTAACTACGAGCAGTACTTC. Translated, it gives CASSRLWTANYEQYF.

V gene TRBV27 combines with J gene TRBJ2-5; TRBD1 is a possible D gene (6 bases). Germline values: CDR1 MNHEY, CDR2 SMNVEV (reference sequence). The germline V and J ends were trimmed by 6 bases and 6 bases, with 14 bases remaining between them. The CDR3 has 13 amino acids. The CDR3 DNA reads as TGTGCCAGCAGCACTAGGCAGGGGAAGACCCAGTACTTC. Its protein is CASSTRQGKTQYF.

J is TRBJ2-3 and V is TRBV9, with 12 bases fitting TRBD1. Germline loops: CDR1 SGDLS, CDR2 YYNGEE. With V trimmed by 3 bases and J by 8 bases, 7 bases remained unmatched. The length of the CDR3 is 15 residues. The CDR3, as DNA: TGTGCCAGCAGCGGCCGGGACAGGGGGCAGGGTACGCAGTATTTT. The encoded protein is CASSGRDRGQGTQYF.

This clone was observed a handful of times. V gene TRBV6-5 combines with J gene TRBJ1-1; D unresolved. This CDR3 contains 14 residues. The V end was cut by 2 bases, the J end by 1 base, with 8 bases between. Germline V gene sequence: CDR1 MNHEY, CDR2 SVGAGI. CDR3: CASSYRTENTEAFF. The CDR3 region has the DNA TGTGCCAGCAGTTACAGAACAGAGAACACTGAAGCTTTCTTT.

CDR3 coding DNA: TGTGCCAGCAGTTCCCTGAGTAGCGGGGACGAGACCCAGTACTTC. It yields the protein CASSSLSSGDETQYF. The V call is TRBV28, the J call TRBJ2-5, with TRBD2 matching 8 bases. Germline CDR1 MDHEN, CDR2 SYDVKM. The junction had 9 bases not matched to a gene; V was cut back by 4 bases and J by 5 bases. CDR3 length: 15 residues.

This chain uses TRBV5-8 with TRBJ2-3; D gene unclear. Germline V gene lookup returns CDR1 SGHTS and CDR2 YDEGEE. The CDR3 consists of 14 residues. Trimming removed 1 base at V and 3 bases at J, with 9 bases between. The CDR3 region is CASSLLESTDTQYF. The CDR3 nucleotides are TGTGCCAGCAGCTTGCTGGAGTCTACAGATACGCAGTATTTT.

The chain recombines TRBV7-2 with TRBJ1-1; D may be TRBD1 (5 bases). V lost 1 base to trimming and J lost 9 bases, with 12 bases between them. From germline, CDR1 is SGHTA and CDR2 FQGNSA. This CDR3 is 13 amino acids long. CDR3 DNA sequence: TGTGCCAGCAGCTTAGTGTCTAACAGGCAAGCTTTCTTT. It yields the protein CASSLVSNRQAFF.

This clone was picked up a small number of times. This sequence joins TRBV4-2 and TRBJ1-1; 11 bases are shared with TRBD1. This CDR3 contains 15 residues. The V gene end was trimmed by 4 bases and the J gene end by 5 bases; junction bases not matched to a gene: 6. Germline V gene sequence: CDR1 LGHNA, CDR2 YNFKEQ. The CDR3 spells CASSLHGTGGTEAFF. As DNA, the CDR3 is TGTGCCAGCAGCCTACACGGGACAGGGGGTACTGAAGCTTTCTTT.

This clone was detected once. The chain joins TRBV4-1 to TRBJ1-1, with D uncertain. CDR1 is MGHRA, CDR2 YSYEKL, per germline. The CDR3 spans 14 residues. V lost 4 bases and J 2 bases, leaving 11 bases between the germline ends. In DNA form, the CDR3 reads TGCGCCAGCAGCCTTGTACACATTAACACTGAAGCTTTCTTT. Translation: CASSLVHINTEAFF.

The rearrangement links TRBV6-4 to TRBJ2-2; 10 positions match TRBD2. Germline V gene sequence: CDR1 MRHNA, CDR2 SNTAGT. After removal of 5 bases from V and 6 bases from J, the junction contained 9 bases not matched to a gene. The CDR3 runs to 16 residues. The CDR3 DNA reads as TGTGCCAGCAGTATCAGCGGGGGGGCTTTCCCCGGGGAGCTGTTTTTT. Translating it yields CASSISGGAFPGELFF.

This chain uses TRBV28 with TRBJ2-2; 8 bases are shared with TRBD2. CDR1 and CDR2 (germline): MDHEN, SYDVKM. CDR3 length: 17 amino acids. V lost 3 bases, J lost 2 bases, and 8 bases stayed unmatched. The CDR3 bases are TGTGCCAGCAGTTTTTCGGCTAGCGGGCTCAACACCGGGGAGCTGTTTTTT. It codes for CASSFSASGLNTGELFF.

The chain couples TRBV5-4 to TRBJ2-6, with D hard to call. The CDR3 has 15 amino acids. Germline V gene data show CDR1 as SGHNT and CDR2 as YYREEE (reference sequence). Trimming stripped 6 bases from V and 0 bases from J, with 10 bases between. CDR3 region: CASKQTASGANVLTF. DNA of the CDR3: TGTGCCAGCAAACAAACCGCCTCTGGGGCCAACGTCCTGACTTTC. Combining the CDR3 with reference TRBV5-4 and TRBJ2-6 gives the whole variable domain ETGVTQSPTHLIKTRGQQVTLRCSSQSGHNTVSWYQQALGQGPQFIFQYYREEENGRGNFPPRFSGLQFPNYSSELNVNALELDDSALYLCASKQTASGANVLTFGAGSRLTVL.

This sequence joins TRBV18 and TRBJ2-5; a possible D gene is TRBD1 (5 bases). Germline V gene sequence: CDR1 KGHSH, CDR2 LQKENI. Trimming left V 0 bases short and J 7 bases short, with 21 bases between. The CDR3 extends over 17 amino acids. CDR3 DNA: TGTGCCAGCTCACCACCTTTACAGGCGCAGTTTCAAAGGACCCAGTACTTC. Protein product: CASSPPLQAQFQRTQYF.

The sample holds a few counts of this clone. Additional DNA sequences in this sample encode the identical CDR3. The chain recombines TRBV2 with TRBJ1-2; 9 bases line up with TRBD1. CDR1 and CDR2 (germline): SNHLY, FYNNEI. V lost 6 bases and J lost 3; bases outside the gene matches: 2. This CDR3 has 13 residues. The CDR3 DNA is TGTGCCAGCAGGGGACAGGGCGACTATGGCTACACCTTC. Encoded protein: CASRGQGDYGYTF.

The chain's CDR3 is CASSPEDRGYEQYF. The CDR3 DNA is TGTGCCAGCAGCCCAGAGGACAGGGGCTACGAGCAGTACTTC. This chain uses TRBV7-8 with TRBJ2-7; 9 bases fit TRBD1. The CDR3 extends over 14 amino acids. Germline loops: CDR1 SGHVS, CDR2 FQNEAQ. V gave up 5 bases and J gave up 3 bases; unmatched junction bases: 5.

The genes are TRBV28 and TRBJ2-5, with 9 bases fitting TRBD1. The CDR3 has 14 amino acids. Germline V gene sequence: CDR1 MDHEN, CDR2 SYDVKM. With 8 bases clipped from V and 5 bases from J, the junction kept 9 bases outside the gene matches. Here the CDR3 reads CASGRTGVRETQYF. Written as DNA, the CDR3 is TGTGCCAGCGGTCGGACAGGGGTCAGGGAGACCCAGTACTTC.

The chain links TRBV13 to TRBJ2-7; TRBD1 is a possible D gene (5 bases). This CDR3 contains 13 residues. Trimming cost V 2 bases and J 4 bases, with 9 bases left between them. Germline CDR1 PRHDT, CDR2 FYEKMQ (reference sequence). The CDR3 here is CASSLSQGYEQYF. The DNA for the CDR3 is TGTGCCAGCAGCTTATCCCAGGGTTACGAGCAGTACTTC.

Only a few counts were recorded for this clone. DNA of the CDR3: TGTGCCAGCAGGTCTAGCGGGGCGACCTACGAGCAGTACTTC. Translated, it gives CASRSSGATYEQYF. The chain employs TRBV28 and TRBJ2-7; 9 bases are a match to TRBD2. This CDR3 region has 14 residues. Germline V gives CDR1 MDHEN, CDR2 SYDVKM. After removal of 6 bases from V and 2 bases from J, the junction contained 5 bases not matched to a gene.

The CDR3 loop reads CASSPRQGGRGSEAFF. DNA for the CDR3: TGCGCCAGCAGCCCCCGACAGGGTGGACGGGGTTCTGAAGCTTTCTTT. The chain couples TRBV5-1 to TRBJ1-1; 7 bases match TRBD1. The CDR3 runs 16 residues. In germline, CDR1 is SGHRS, CDR2 YFSETQ. J lost 6 bases, V lost 4 bases, and 15 bases had no gene match.

The rearrangement uses TRBV2 and TRBJ1-3; 10 bases are shared with TRBD1. V was clipped by 8 bases and J by 8 bases; unmatched bases: 6. In germline, CDR1 is SNHLY, CDR2 FYNNEI. This CDR3 has 13 residues. The CDR3 sequence: CASEGQGGDTIYF. The CDR3 DNA is TGTGCCAGCGAAGGACAGGGGGGAGACACCATATATTTT. Supplemented by reference TRBV2 and TRBJ1-3, the full variable domain reads EPEVTQTPSHQVTQMGQEVILRCVPISNHLYFYWYRQILGQKVEFLVSFYNNEISEKSEIFDDQFSVERPDGSNFTLKIRSTKLEDSAMYFCASEGQGGDTIYFGEGSWLTVV.

J is TRBJ1-1 and V is TRBV30; D is unresolved. The CDR3 has 13 amino acids. Trimming removed 0 bases from V and 11 bases from J, with 16 bases in between. Germline V lookup: CDR1 GTSNPN, CDR2 SVGIG (reference sequence). CDR3 bases: TGTGCCTGGAGTGTACGTTCGGGGAGCTGGGCTTTCTTT. Amino acids: CAWSVRSGSWAFF. The complete variable domain, with remaining parts taken from reference TRBV30 and TRBJ1-1, reads SQTIHQWPATLVQPVGSPLSLECTVEGTSNPNLYWYRQAAGRGLQLLFYSVGIGQISSEVPQNLSASRPQDRQFILSSKKLLLSDSGFYLCAWSVRSGSWAFFGQGTRLTVV.

The chain has TRBV28 and TRBJ1-5; no clear D. The V gene's germline CDR1 is MDHEN and CDR2 SYDVKM. The CDR3 loop spans 14 amino acids. The V end was cut by 8 bases, the J end by 0 bases, with 11 bases between. The CDR3 bases are TGTGCCAGCGGTACTATCGATAGCAATCAGCCCCAGCATTTT. It is translated as CASGTIDSNQPQHF.

The V gene is TRBV2, the J gene TRBJ2-1; a weak D match, TRBD1 (6 bases). There are 15 residues in the CDR3. V gave up 4 bases and J gave up 6 bases, with 16 bases separating them. Germline CDR1 reads SNHLY; CDR2 reads FYNNEI. The CDR3 sequence is CASSVGTSTGNEQFF. The CDR3 region has the DNA TGTGCCAGCAGTGTGGGGACATCTACCGGCAATGAGCAGTTCTTC. Drawing the rest from reference TRBV2 and TRBJ2-1, the complete variable domain is EPEVTQTPSHQVTQMGQEVILRCVPISNHLYFYWYRQILGQKVEFLVSFYNNEISEKSEIFDDQFSVERPDGSNFTLKIRSTKLEDSAMYFCASSVGTSTGNEQFFGPGTRLTVL.

The chain recombines TRBV5-1 with TRBJ2-5; no clear D gene. The last part of the DNA fits TRBJ2-7 better; the J call may be wrong. CDR1 SGHRS and CDR2 YFSETQ come from the germline V gene. The CDR3 length is 14 residues. The CDR3 DNA is TGCGCCAGCAGCTTGGCCGCGTCCACCTACGAGCAGTACTTC. Its translation is CASSLAASTYEQYF.

This chain joins TRBV2 and TRBJ2-1; 11 nucleotides match TRBD2. V lost 11 bases, J lost 2 bases, and 5 bases stayed unmatched. CDR3 length: 14 residues. Per the germline V gene, CDR1 is SNHLY and CDR2 is FYNNEI. The DNA for the CDR3 is TGTGCCGGACATAGCGGGGGGGCCTACAATGAGCAGTTCTTC. This codes for CAGHSGGAYNEQFF.

The chain joins TRBV5-6 to TRBJ2-1; the D gene is possibly TRBD2 (5 bases). Trimming shortened V by 4 bases and J by 0 bases, and 11 bases separated the two germline ends. Germline loops: CDR1 SGHDT, CDR2 YYEEEE. CDR3 length: 15 amino acids. CDR3 nucleotides: TGTGCCAGCAGCCCACTAGTCAGCTCCTACAATGAGCAGTTCTTC. This encodes CASSPLVSSYNEQFF.

This clone was found a few times. The chain carries TRBV30 and TRBJ2-2; 7 bases match TRBD2. Germline V lookup: CDR1 GTSNPN, CDR2 SVGIG (reference sequence). The CDR3 extends over 14 amino acids. With 0 bases clipped from V and 4 bases from J, the junction kept 2 bases outside the gene matches. CDR3 sequence: CAWSVGGSTGELFF. The DNA of the CDR3 is TGTGCCTGGAGTGTCGGGGGGAGCACCGGGGAGCTGTTTTTT.

The chain recombines TRBV4-2 with TRBJ2-7; 7 bases are shared with TRBD2. This CDR3 comprises 17 residues. Germline CDR1 is LGHNA and CDR2 is YNFKEQ. Trimming cost V 5 bases and J 3 bases; bases outside gene matches: 16. The CDR3, as DNA: TGTGCCAGCAGCGGAGCGGGTTTCGGGGGGTTAAACTACGAGCAGTACTTC. Translated, it gives CASSGAGFGGLNYEQYF.

This chain links TRBV6-5 with TRBJ2-7; D possibly corresponds to TRBD2 (6 bases). Germline CDR1 is MNHEY and CDR2 is SVGAGI. Between the trimmed V and J ends, which lost 6 bases and 3 bases, there was a span of 18 bases. This CDR3 has 15 residues. CDR3 bases: TGTGCCAGCAGGGCCGCGGGGCGAAAAGGCTACGAGCAGTACTTC. It encodes CASRAAGRKGYEQYF.

The chain carries TRBV6-6 and TRBJ1-6, with TRBD1 matching over 9 bases. With 6 bases clipped from V and 9 bases from J, the junction kept 12 bases outside the gene matches. Germline V lookup: CDR1 MNHNY, CDR2 SVGAGI (reference sequence). CDR3 length: 16 amino acids. The DNA for the CDR3 is TGTGCCAGCAGCTTCGGGACAGGGCAGGAGGGTTCACCCCTCCACTTT. This codes for CASSFGTGQEGSPLHF.